This T cell receptor beta chain comes out of a study of glioma-infiltrating T cells. As for the study in general: Dexamethasone exposure before glioma surgery was limited to six or fewer days. Sequencing aimed for about 4.5- to 11-fold coverage of about a million peripheral T cells.

Study-level results: Patients with low tissue-blood divergence carried a signature set of shared blood CDR3 motifs.

The CDR3 covers 17 residues. V was clipped by 1 base and J by 9 bases; unmatched bases: 15. Germline V CDR1 and CDR2: LGHNA, YSLEER. TCR alpha and beta CDR3 regions were amplified from RNA using iRepertoire nested multiplex PCR. For one-step reverse transcription and amplification, about 90-400 ng of tissue mRNA or PBMC total RNA was used. TCRdb independently ran MiXCR on the multiplex PCR reads; one entry per CDR3 protein. Of 300,000 to 400,000 distinct CDR3 sequences in the sample, more than 35% were seen once. This clonotype was seen more than once but under ten times. Its antigen is not identified.

Sequenced sample: glioma tissue, nonneoplastic brain tissue, or PBMCs (not recorded which). This TCR was recovered from a human donor with low-grade glioma or glioblastoma, undergoing nonglioma brain surgery, or in good health (not recorded which). J is TRBJ2-5 and V is TRBV4-3; 9 positions match TRBD2. CDR3 loop: CASSQVLAGTAIAAQYF. CDR3 coding DNA: TGCGCCAGCAGCCAAGTTCTAGCGGGAACGGCCATAGCGGCCCAGTACTTC.